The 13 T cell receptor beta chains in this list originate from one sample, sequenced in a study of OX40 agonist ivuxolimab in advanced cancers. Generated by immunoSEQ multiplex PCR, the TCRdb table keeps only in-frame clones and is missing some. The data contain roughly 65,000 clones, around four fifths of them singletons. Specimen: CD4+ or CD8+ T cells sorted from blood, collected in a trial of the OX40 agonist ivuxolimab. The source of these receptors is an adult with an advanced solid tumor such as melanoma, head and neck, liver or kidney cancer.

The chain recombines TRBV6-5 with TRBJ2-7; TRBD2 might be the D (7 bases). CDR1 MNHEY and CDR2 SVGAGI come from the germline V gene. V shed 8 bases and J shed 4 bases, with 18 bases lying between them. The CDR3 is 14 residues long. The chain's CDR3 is CASSWGGQLYEQYF. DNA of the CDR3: TGTGCCAGCTCCTGGGGGGGGCAGCTATACGAGCAGTACTTC.

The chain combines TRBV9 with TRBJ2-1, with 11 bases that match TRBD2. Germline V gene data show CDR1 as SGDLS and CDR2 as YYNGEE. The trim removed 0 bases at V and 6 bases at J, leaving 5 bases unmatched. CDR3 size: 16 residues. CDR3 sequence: CASSVVGLAGGNEQFF. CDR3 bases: TGTGCCAGCAGCGTAGTCGGTCTAGCGGGAGGCAATGAGCAGTTCTTC.

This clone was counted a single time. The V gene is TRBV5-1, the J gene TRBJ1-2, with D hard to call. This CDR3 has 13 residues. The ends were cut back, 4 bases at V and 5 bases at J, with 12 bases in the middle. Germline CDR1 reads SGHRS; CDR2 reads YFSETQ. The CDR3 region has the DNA TGCGCCAGCAGCCCGGTACTCGGGTATGGCTACACCTTC. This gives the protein CASSPVLGYGYTF.

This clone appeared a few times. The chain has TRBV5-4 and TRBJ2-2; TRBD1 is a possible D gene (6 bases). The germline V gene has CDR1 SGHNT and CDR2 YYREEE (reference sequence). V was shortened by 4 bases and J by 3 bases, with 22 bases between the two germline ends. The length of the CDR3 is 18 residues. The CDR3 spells CASSQVVGKGGHTGELFF. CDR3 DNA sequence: TGTGCCAGCAGCCAAGTGGTCGGGAAAGGGGGACACACCGGGGAGCTGTTTTTT.

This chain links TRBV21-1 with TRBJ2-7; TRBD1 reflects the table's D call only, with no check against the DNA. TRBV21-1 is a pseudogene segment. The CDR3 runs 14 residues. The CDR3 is CASSSTGEIYEQYF. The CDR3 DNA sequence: TGTGCCAGCAGTTCGACAGGGGAAATCTACGAGCAGTACTTC.

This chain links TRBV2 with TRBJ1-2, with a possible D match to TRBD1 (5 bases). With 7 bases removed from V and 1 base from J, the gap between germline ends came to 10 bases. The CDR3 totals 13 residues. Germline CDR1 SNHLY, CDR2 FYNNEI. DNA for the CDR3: TGTGCCAGCACGCCAGGGAATAACTATGGCTACACCTTC. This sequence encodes CASTPGNNYGYTF.

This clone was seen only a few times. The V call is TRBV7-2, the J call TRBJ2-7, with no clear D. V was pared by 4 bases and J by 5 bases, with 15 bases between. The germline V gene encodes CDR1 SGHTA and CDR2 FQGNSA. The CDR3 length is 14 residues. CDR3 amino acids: CASSSSSFTNEQYF. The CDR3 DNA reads TGTGCCAGCAGCTCATCATCATTCACAAACGAGCAGTACTTC.

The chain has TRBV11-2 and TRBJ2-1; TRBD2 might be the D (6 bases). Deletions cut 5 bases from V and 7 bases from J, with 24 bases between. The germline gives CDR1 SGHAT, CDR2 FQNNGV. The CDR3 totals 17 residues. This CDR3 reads CASSPTGLVPPFNEQFF. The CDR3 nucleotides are TGTGCCAGCAGCCCCACGGGACTCGTCCCCCCCTTTAATGAGCAGTTCTTC.

The CDR3 protein is CASRSGERNGYTF. The CDR3, as DNA: TGTGCCAGTAGGAGCGGGGAAAGAAATGGCTACACCTTC. The genes are TRBV28 and TRBJ1-2, with D hard to call. Looked up from germline, CDR1 is MDHEN and CDR2 is SYDVKM. The V gene lost 9 bases and the J gene lost 6 bases, with 17 bases spanning the gap. The CDR3 length is 13 residues.

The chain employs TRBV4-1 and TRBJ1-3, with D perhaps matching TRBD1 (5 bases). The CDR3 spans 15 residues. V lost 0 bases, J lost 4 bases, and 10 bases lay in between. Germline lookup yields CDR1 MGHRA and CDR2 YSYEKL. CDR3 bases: TGCGCCAGCAGCCAAGAAGGGACTGTGGGAAACACCATATATTTT. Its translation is CASSQEGTVGNTIYF.

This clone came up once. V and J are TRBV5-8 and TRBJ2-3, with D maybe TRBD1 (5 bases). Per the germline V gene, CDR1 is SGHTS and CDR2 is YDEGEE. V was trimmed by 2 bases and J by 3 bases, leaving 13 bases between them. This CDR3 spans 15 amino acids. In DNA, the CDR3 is TGTGCCAGCAGCTTAAAAGGGGAAAAGACAGATACGCAGTATTTT. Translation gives CASSLKGEKTDTQYF. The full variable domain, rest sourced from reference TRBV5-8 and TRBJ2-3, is EAGVTQSPTHLIKTRGQQATLRCSPISGHTSVYWYQQALGLGLQFLLWYDEGEERNRGNFPPRFSGRQFPNYSSELNVNALELEDSALYLCASSLKGEKTDTQYFGPGTRLTVL.

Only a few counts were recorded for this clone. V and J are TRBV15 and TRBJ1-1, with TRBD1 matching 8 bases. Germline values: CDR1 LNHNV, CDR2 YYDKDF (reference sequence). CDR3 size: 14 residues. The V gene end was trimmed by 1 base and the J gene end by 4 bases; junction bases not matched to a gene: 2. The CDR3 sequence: CATSRATGGTEAFF. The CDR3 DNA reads TGTGCCACCAGCAGAGCAACAGGGGGCACTGAAGCTTTCTTT.

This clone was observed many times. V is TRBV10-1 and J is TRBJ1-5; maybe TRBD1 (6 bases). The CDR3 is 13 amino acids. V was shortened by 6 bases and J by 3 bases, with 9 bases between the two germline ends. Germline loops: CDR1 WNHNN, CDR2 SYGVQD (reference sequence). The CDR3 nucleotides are TGCGCCAGCAGCACAGGGACCAATCAGCCCCAGCATTTT. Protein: CASSTGTNQPQHF.